Described below is a single TCR beta chain sequence and its context. Its matching antigen is unknown. These data originate in a study of T cell responses to AZD1222 COVID-19 vaccine. Regarding the study as a whole: Clonal diversity was possibly underestimated; the donors were predominantly white British and more often female. Epitopes outside B.1.351 and B.1.1.7 mutated regions reportedly drew nearly half of spike TCRs. Vaccine-associated CD4 TCRs ranged over spike, dominating at 160-218 and 743-854. Seropositive at baseline were only 5 or 6 AZD1222 recipients.

The CDR3 sequence is 16 residues long. The protocol was immunoSEQ multiplex PCR, while the TCRdb copy is restricted to in-frame clones and leaves out a portion. Among roughly 140,000 clones listed, around 88% were seen once. This chain links TRBV21-1 with TRBJ1-5; TRBD1 is the table's D call and was not checked against the DNA. TRBV21-1 is a known pseudogene. The sequence was collected from an adult in good health. This material consisted of peripheral blood, taken on day 0 of MenACWY control vaccination. CDR3: CASLKQGQGIRQPQHF. Here the CDR3 DNA reads TGTGCCAGCTTAAAGCAGGGACAGGGGATTAGACAGCCCCAGCATTTT.